The 21 T cell receptor beta chains in this list originate from one sample, sequenced in a study of cytomegalovirus exposure and HLA in healthy donors. The PCR employed 60 Vbeta primers together with 13 Jbeta primers. Clones were sequenced by immunoSEQ multiplex PCR, and TCRdb holds only the in-frame ones, with some missing. This sample yields 160,000 or so clones, of which less than 90% are seen a single time; roughly 4.5% belongs to the top ten. The sample comprised PBMCs. These receptors were obtained from a man aged 50-60 years in good health and CMV-seropositive.

The J gene is TRBJ1-1, the V gene TRBV28; D might be TRBD1 (5 bases). The CDR3 contains 14 residues. CDR1 is MDHEN, CDR2 SYDVKM, per germline. Trimming cost V 4 bases and J 5 bases, with 14 bases left between them. As DNA, the CDR3 is TGTGCCAGCAGTTCAGCCCAGGGTACGACTGAAGCTTTCTTT. Translated: CASSSAQGTTEAFF.

The rearrangement links TRBV5-1 to TRBJ2-5; D unresolved. The end of the DNA aligns better with TRBJ2-7, so the J call may be wrong. This CDR3 contains 14 residues. Germline V CDR1 and CDR2: SGHRS, YFSETQ. The CDR3 region is CASSLESRSYEQYF. In DNA, the CDR3 is TGCGCCAGCAGCTTGGAGTCGCGGAGCTACGAGCAGTACTTC.

V usage is TRBV6-1 and J usage is TRBJ1-1; 8 bases map to TRBD1. J was trimmed by 10 bases and V by 3 bases; bases with no gene match: 10. This CDR3 has 14 residues. CDR1 is MNHNS, CDR2 SASEGT, per germline. The DNA for the CDR3 is TGTGCCAGCAGTGAGTGGACAGGGAATCGGGGAGCTTTCTTT. Its translation: CASSEWTGNRGAFF.

This clone was seen a few times. The chain joins TRBV6-5 to TRBJ2-3; D call uncertain. CDR3 length: 11 residues. Germline lookup yields CDR1 MNHEY and CDR2 SVGAGI. CDR3 in DNA: TGTGCTGTCCAGAGCACAGATACGCAGTATTTT. This encodes CAVQSTDTQYF.

The rearrangement links TRBV7-3 to TRBJ2-2; no definite D call. Germline assignment: CDR1 SGHTA and CDR2 FQGTGA. The CDR3 totals 12 residues. The V end was cut by 2 bases, the J end by 6 bases, with 4 bases between. CDR3 sequence (DNA): TGTGCCAGCAGCTTATCGGCCGGGGAGCTGTTTTTT. It translates to CASSLSAGELFF.

V is TRBV2 and J is TRBJ2-1, with 12 nucleotides matching TRBD2. The CDR3 totals 17 residues. The J segment lost 0 bases and the V segment lost 5 bases, leaving 5 bases of the junction unmatched. Germline V CDR1 and CDR2: SNHLY, FYNNEI. The CDR3 loop is CASSSGLAGSSYNEQFF. CDR3 DNA: TGTGCCAGCAGTTCCGGACTAGCGGGGAGCTCCTACAATGAGCAGTTCTTC. Combining the CDR3 with reference TRBV2 and TRBJ2-1 gives the whole variable domain EPEVTQTPSHQVTQMGQEVILRCVPISNHLYFYWYRQILGQKVEFLVSFYNNEISEKSEIFDDQFSVERPDGSNFTLKIRSTKLEDSAMYFCASSSGLAGSSYNEQFFGPGTRLTVL.

The V and J genes are TRBV2 and TRBJ1-4; 9 bases align to TRBD1. J gave up 0 bases and V 4 bases, and 0 bases lay outside the gene matches. There are 15 residues in the CDR3. Germline V lookup: CDR1 SNHLY, CDR2 FYNNEI. The CDR3 sequence: CASSGQGATNEKLFF. In DNA, the CDR3 is TGTGCCAGCAGTGGACAGGGGGCAACTAATGAAAAACTGTTTTTT.

The chain's CDR3 is CASSERRLLLDEQYF. In DNA, the CDR3 is TGTGCCAGCAGTGAACGACGACTTCTACTCGACGAGCAGTACTTC. This chain joins TRBV6-1 and TRBJ2-7; no firm D call. The CDR3 covers 15 residues. The V gene's germline CDR1 is MNHNS and CDR2 SASEGT. V was shortened by 2 bases and J by 5 bases, with 16 bases between the two germline ends.

CDR3 in amino acids: CASSFLAGGGADTQYF. The DNA of the CDR3 is TGTGCCAGCAGTTTTCTAGCGGGAGGGGGGGCAGATACGCAGTATTTT. V usage is TRBV27 and J usage is TRBJ2-3, with 12 bases fitting TRBD2. The germline gives CDR1 MNHEY, CDR2 SMNVEV (reference sequence). CDR3 size: 16 residues. After removal of 3 bases from V and 4 bases from J, the junction contained 5 bases not matched to a gene.

The rearrangement uses TRBV6-5 and TRBJ2-7; D is possibly TRBD2 (6 bases). The germline CDR1 and CDR2 sequences are MNHEY and SVGAGI. This CDR3 comprises 13 residues. The V end was cut by 6 bases, the J end by 2 bases, with 11 bases between. DNA of the CDR3: TGTGCCAGCAGCCGACTAGTTGCCTACGAGCAGTACTTC. Its protein product is CASSRLVAYEQYF.

The chain combines TRBV2 with TRBJ1-2; D remains unclear. Trimming removed 5 bases from V and 11 bases from J, with 15 bases in between. Germline V lookup: CDR1 SNHLY, CDR2 FYNNEI. The CDR3 totals 12 residues. The CDR3 DNA follows: TGTGCCAGCAGTCCTGAGTCCGCCATTTACACCTTC. Translated, it gives CASSPESAIYTF.

This rearrangement joins TRBV5-1 to TRBJ2-1, with TRBD2 identical over 8 bases. The CDR3 has 15 amino acids. Germline-derived CDR1 and CDR2 are SGHRS and YFSETQ. V trimming: 4 bases; J trimming: 9 bases; junction bases outside the gene matches: 12. The CDR3 protein is CASSGGTSGYAEQFF. The CDR3 DNA reads as TGCGCCAGCAGCGGGGGGACTAGTGGGTACGCTGAGCAGTTCTTC. The full variable domain, completed using reference TRBV5-1 and TRBJ2-1, is KAGVTQTPRYLIKTRGQQVTLSCSPISGHRSVSWYQQTPGQGLQFLFEYFSETQRNKGNFPGRFSGRQFSNSRSEMNVSTLELGDSALYLCASSGGTSGYAEQFFGPGTRLTVL.

This clone was counted once. The rearrangement uses TRBV29-1 and TRBJ2-3; possibly TRBD1 for D (5 bases). CDR1 SQVTM and CDR2 ANQGSEA come from the germline V gene. Deletions cut 2 bases from V and 1 base from J, with 7 bases between. CDR3 size: 13 residues. This chain's CDR3 is CSVEQGGTDTQYF. CDR3 DNA: TGCAGCGTTGAACAGGGTGGCACAGATACGCAGTATTTT.

This clone was counted once. V gene TRBV7-2 combines with J gene TRBJ1-2; TRBD1 matches 7 bases. Germline V lookup: CDR1 SGHTA, CDR2 FQGNSA. V gave up 10 bases and J gave up 8 bases; unmatched junction bases: 10. This CDR3 comprises 12 residues. The CDR3 protein is CANNRQGQGYTF. The CDR3 DNA sequence: TGTGCCAACAACCGACAGGGACAGGGCTACACCTTC. Together with reference TRBV7-2 and TRBJ1-2, the CDR3 gives the full variable domain: GAGVSQSPSNKVTEKGKDVELRCDPISGHTALYWYRQSLGQGLEFLIYFQGNSAPDKSGLPSDRFSAERTGGSVSTLTIQRTQQEDSAVYLCANNRQGQGYTFGSGTRLTVV.

The chain is built from TRBV2 and TRBJ1-1; D perhaps matches TRBD1 (5 bases). In germline, CDR1 is SNHLY, CDR2 FYNNEI. The CDR3 has 14 residues. The germline V and J ends were trimmed by 7 bases and 3 bases, with 15 bases remaining between them. In DNA, the CDR3 is TGTGCCAGCACCTTGACAGTGCTTTACACTGAAGCTTTCTTT. Amino acids: CASTLTVLYTEAFF.

The chain carries TRBV4-2 and TRBJ1-5; D gene uncertain. V was trimmed by 0 bases and J by 0 bases, leaving 6 bases between them. Germline CDR1 and CDR2: LGHNA and YNFKEQ. This CDR3 comprises 15 residues. The CDR3 loop reads CASSQEVSSNQPQHF. The CDR3, as DNA: TGTGCCAGCAGCCAAGAAGTCAGTAGCAATCAGCCCCAGCATTTT.

This chain joins TRBV28 and TRBJ2-7; D perhaps matches TRBD2 (5 bases). Trimming took 2 bases from V and 2 from J, leaving 10 bases between them. Germline assignment: CDR1 MDHEN and CDR2 SYDVKM. The CDR3 runs to 14 residues. Written as DNA, the CDR3 is TGTGCCAGCAGTTTAGAGGGCATCACCTACGAGCAGTACTTC. It codes for CASSLEGITYEQYF. Full variable domain (rest looked up from reference TRBV28 and TRBJ2-7): DVKVTQSSRYLVKRTGEKVFLECVQDMDHENMFWYRQDPGLGLRLIYFSYDVKMKEKGDIPEGYSVSREKKERFSLILESASTNQTSMYLCASSLEGITYEQYFGPGTRLTVT.

The chain links TRBV7-9 to TRBJ1-2; perhaps TRBD1 as D (5 bases). The germline V gene has CDR1 SEHNR and CDR2 FQNEAQ (reference sequence). This CDR3 spans 17 amino acids. Trimming cost V 7 bases and J 4 bases, with 25 bases left between them. Here the CDR3 reads CASIQLSNPGVGYGYTF. CDR3 bases: TGTGCCAGCATACAGCTTAGTAACCCGGGGGTGGGCTATGGCTACACCTTC.

The genes are TRBV10-3 and TRBJ1-2, with TRBD1 identical over 7 bases. This CDR3 spans 15 amino acids. CDR1 ENHRY and CDR2 SYGVKD come from the germline V gene. Trimming took 3 bases from V and 3 from J; bases not matched to a gene: 7. The CDR3 region is CAISDLTGDDYGYTF. CDR3 sequence (DNA): TGTGCCATCAGTGATTTAACAGGGGATGACTATGGCTACACCTTC.

CDR3 in amino acids: CASSRRTSASYEQYF. The CDR3 DNA follows: TGTGCCAGCAGCAGACGGACTAGCGCATCCTACGAGCAGTACTTC. V and J are TRBV5-4 and TRBJ2-7; 9 bases map to TRBD2. The CDR3 consists of 15 residues. The V segment lost 4 bases and the J segment 1 base; nucleotides outside the gene matches: 6. Germline values: CDR1 SGHNT, CDR2 YYREEE (reference sequence).

This chain links TRBV28 with TRBJ1-4, with TRBD1 matching 10 bases. The CDR3 length is 14 residues. CDR1 is MDHEN, CDR2 SYDVKM, per germline. The junction had 1 base not matched to a gene; V was cut back by 5 bases and J by 4 bases. The CDR3 DNA reads TGTGCCAGCAGTCGGACAGGGGGTAATGAAAAACTGTTTTTT. Amino acid sequence: CASSRTGGNEKLFF.